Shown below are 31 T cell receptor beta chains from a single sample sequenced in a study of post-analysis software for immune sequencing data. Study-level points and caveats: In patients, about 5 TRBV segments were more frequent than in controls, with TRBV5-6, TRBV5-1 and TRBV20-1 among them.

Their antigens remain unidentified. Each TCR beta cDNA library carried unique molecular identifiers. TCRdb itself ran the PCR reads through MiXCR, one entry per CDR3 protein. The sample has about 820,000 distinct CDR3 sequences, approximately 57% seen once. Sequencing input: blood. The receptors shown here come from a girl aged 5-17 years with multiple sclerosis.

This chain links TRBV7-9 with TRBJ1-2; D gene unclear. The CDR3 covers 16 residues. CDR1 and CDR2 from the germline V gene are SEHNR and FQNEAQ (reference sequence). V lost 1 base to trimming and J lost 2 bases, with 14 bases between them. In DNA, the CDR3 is TGTGCCAGCAGCTTAGGCCCCCTGGCACCCAACTATGGCTACACCTTC. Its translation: CASSLGPLAPNYGYTF.

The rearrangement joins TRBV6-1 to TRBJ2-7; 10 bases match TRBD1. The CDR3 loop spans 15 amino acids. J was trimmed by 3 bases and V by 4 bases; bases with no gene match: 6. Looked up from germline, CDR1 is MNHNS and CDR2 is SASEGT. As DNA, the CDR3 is TGTGCCAGCAGTGCCGGGACAGGGGTCCTCTACGAGCAGTACTTC. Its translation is CASSAGTGVLYEQYF.

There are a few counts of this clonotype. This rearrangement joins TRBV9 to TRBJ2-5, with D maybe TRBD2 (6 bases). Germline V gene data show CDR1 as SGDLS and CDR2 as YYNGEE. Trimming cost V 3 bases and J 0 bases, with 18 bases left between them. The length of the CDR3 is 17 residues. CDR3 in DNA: TGTGCCAGCAGCGCCTATCGCGGGGAATGGTACCAAGAGACCCAGTACTTC. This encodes CASSAYRGEWYQETQYF.

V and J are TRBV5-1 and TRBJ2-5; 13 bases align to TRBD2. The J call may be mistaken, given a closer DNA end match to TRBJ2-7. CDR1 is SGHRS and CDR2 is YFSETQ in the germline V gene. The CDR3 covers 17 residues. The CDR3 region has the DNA TGCGCCAGCAGCTTGGCGGGGACTAGCGGGATCTCCTACGAGCAGTACTTC. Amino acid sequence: CASSLAGTSGISYEQYF.

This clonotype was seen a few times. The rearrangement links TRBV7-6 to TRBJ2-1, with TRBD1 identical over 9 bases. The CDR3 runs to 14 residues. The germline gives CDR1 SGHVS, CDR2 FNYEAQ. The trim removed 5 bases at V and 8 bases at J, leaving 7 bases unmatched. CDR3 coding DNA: TGTGCCAGCAGCCGGACAGGGGCTCTCGATGAGCAGTTCTTC. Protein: CASSRTGALDEQFF. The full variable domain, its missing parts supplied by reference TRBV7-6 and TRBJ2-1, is GAGVSQSPRYKVTKRGQDVALRCDPISGHVSLYWYRQALGQGPEFLTYFNYEAQQDKSGLPNDRFSAERPEGSISTLTIQRTEQRDSAMYRCASSRTGALDEQFFGPGTRLTVL.

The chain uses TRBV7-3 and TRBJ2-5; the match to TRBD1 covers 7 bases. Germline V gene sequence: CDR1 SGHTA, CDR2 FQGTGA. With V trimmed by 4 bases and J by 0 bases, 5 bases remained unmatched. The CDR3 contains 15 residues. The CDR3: CASSSTGQYQETQYF. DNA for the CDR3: TGTGCCAGCAGCTCCACGGGACAGTACCAAGAGACCCAGTACTTC.

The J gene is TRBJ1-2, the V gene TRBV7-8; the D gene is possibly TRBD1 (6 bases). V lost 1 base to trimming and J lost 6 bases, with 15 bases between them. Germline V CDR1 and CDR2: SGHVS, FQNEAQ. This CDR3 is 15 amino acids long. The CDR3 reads CASSLVGGSRDGYTF. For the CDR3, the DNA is TGTGCCAGCAGCTTAGTAGGGGGGTCAAGGGATGGCTACACCTTC.

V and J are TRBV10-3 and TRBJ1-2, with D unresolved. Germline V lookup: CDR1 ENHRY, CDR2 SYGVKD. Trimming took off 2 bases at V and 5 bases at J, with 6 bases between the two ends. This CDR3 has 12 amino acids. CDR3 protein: CAISEDPYGYTF. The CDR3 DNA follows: TGTGCCATCAGTGAGGACCCTTATGGCTACACCTTC.

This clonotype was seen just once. The CDR3 sequence: CASSLGQAYNSPLHF. CDR3 in DNA: TGTGCCAGCAGTTTGGGACAGGCCTATAATTCACCCCTCCACTTT. This chain connects TRBV12-3 or TRBV12-4 to TRBJ1-6; 8 bases align to TRBD1. The CDR3 covers 15 residues. Trimming cost V 3 bases and J 2 bases; bases outside gene matches: 0.

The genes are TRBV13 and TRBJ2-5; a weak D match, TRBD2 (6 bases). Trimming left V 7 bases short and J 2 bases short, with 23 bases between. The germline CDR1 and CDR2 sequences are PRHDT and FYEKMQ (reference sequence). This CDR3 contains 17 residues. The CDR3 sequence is CASNPPRRTTRQETQYF. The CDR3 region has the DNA TGTGCCAGCAATCCCCCCCGAAGGACTACCAGACAAGAGACCCAGTACTTC.

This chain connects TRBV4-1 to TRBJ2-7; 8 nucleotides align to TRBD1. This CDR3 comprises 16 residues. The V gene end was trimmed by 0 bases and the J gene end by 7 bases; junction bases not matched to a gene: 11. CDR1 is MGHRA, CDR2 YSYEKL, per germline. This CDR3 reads CASSQDKWTGPFEQYF. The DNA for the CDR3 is TGCGCCAGCAGCCAAGACAAGTGGACAGGGCCCTTTGAGCAGTACTTC.

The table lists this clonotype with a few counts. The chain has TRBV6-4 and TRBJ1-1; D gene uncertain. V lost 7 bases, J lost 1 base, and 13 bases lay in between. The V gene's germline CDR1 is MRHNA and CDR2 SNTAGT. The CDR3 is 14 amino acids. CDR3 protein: CASTRGLPNTEAFF. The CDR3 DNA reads TGTGCCAGCACCAGAGGACTTCCGAACACTGAAGCTTTCTTT.

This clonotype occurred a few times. The CDR3 nucleotides read TGTGCCAGCAGCGGGCGGTTTATCGGGGGATCGCAGACCCAGTACTTC. It specifies CASSGRFIGGSQTQYF. The rearrangement uses TRBV9 and TRBJ2-5, with D possibly being TRBD2 (6 bases). Deletions cut 3 bases from V and 6 bases from J, with 21 bases between. The CDR3 length is 16 residues. The germline V gene has CDR1 SGDLS and CDR2 YYNGEE.

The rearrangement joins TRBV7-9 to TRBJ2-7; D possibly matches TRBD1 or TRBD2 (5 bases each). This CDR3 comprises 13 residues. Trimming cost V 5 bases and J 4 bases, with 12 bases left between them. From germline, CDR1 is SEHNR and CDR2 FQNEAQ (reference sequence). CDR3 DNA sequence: TGTGCCAGCAGCCTGGGACGGAAATACGAGCAGTACTTC. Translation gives CASSLGRKYEQYF.

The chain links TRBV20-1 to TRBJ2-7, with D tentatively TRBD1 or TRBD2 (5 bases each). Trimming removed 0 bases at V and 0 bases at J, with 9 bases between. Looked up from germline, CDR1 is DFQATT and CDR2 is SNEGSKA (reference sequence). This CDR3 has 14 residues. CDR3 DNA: TGCAGTGCTAGAGAGGGGGTTTACTCCTACGAGCAGTACTTC. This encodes CSAREGVYSYEQYF.

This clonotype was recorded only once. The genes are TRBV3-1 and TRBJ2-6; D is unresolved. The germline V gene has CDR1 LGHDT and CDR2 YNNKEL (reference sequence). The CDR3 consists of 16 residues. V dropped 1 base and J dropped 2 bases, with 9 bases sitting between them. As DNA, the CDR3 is TGTGCCAGCAGCCAAGGGGAACATGCTGGGGCCAACGTCCTGACTTTC. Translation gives CASSQGEHAGANVLTF.

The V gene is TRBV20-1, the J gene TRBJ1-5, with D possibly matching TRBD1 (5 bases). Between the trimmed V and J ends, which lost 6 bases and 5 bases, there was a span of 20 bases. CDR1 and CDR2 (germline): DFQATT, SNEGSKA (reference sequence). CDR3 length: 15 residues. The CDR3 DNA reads TGCAGTGCGCAAGAGTCTGGAGGGGCCCATCAGCCCCAGCATTTT. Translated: CSAQESGGAHQPQHF.

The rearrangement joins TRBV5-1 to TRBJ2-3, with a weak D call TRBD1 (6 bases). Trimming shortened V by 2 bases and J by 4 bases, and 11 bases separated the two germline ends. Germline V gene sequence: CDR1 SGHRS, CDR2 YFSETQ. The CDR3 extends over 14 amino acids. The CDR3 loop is CASSLQDSSDTQYF. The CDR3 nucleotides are TGCGCCAGCAGCTTACAGGACAGTTCAGATACGCAGTATTTT.

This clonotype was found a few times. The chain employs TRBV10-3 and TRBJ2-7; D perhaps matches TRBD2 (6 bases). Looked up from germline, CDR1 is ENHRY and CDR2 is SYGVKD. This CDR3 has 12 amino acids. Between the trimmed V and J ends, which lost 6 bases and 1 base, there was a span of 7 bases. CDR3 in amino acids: CAIRGTSYEQYF. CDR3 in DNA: TGTGCCATCAGGGGGACTTCCTACGAGCAGTACTTC.

CDR3 in amino acids: CASSLTSGIGGYEQYF. The CDR3, as DNA: TGTGCCAGCAGCTTAACTAGCGGGATAGGAGGCTACGAGCAGTACTTC. This chain joins TRBV11-1 and TRBJ2-7; 10 bases map to TRBD2. Germline values: CDR1 SGHAT, CDR2 FQDESV (reference sequence). There are 16 residues in the CDR3. V lost 2 bases, J lost 3 bases, and 7 bases stayed unmatched. Combining the CDR3 with reference TRBV11-1 and TRBJ2-7 gives the whole variable domain EAEVAQSPRYKITEKSQAVAFWCDPISGHATLYWYRQILGQGPELLVQFQDESVVDDSQLPKDRFSAERLKGVDSTLKIQPAELGDSAMYLCASSLTSGIGGYEQYFGPGTRLTVT.

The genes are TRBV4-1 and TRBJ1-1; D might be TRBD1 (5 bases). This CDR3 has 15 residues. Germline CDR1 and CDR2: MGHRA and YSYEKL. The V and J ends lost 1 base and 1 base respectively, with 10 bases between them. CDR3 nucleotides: TGCGCCAGCAGCCAAGGAATGACAGAGAACACTGAAGCTTTCTTT. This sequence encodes CASSQGMTENTEAFF.

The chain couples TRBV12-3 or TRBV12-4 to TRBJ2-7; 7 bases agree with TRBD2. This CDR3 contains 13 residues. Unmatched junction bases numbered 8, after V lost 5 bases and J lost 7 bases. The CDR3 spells CASSPWGGWEQYF. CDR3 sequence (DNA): TGTGCCAGCAGTCCCTGGGGGGGGTGGGAGCAGTACTTC.

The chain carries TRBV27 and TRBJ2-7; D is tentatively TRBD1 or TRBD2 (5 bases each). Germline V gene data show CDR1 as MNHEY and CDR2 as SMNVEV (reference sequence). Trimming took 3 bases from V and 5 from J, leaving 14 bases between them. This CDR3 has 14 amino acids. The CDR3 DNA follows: TGTGCCAGCAGTTTCTCGGGACCCCTCGACGAGCAGTACTTC. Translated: CASSFSGPLDEQYF.

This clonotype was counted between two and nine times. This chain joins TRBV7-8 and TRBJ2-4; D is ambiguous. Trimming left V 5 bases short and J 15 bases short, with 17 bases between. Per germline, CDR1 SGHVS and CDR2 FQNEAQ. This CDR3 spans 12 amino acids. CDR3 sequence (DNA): TGTGCCAGCAGCACAATGAAACTACAACTGTACTTC. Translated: CASSTMKLQLYF.

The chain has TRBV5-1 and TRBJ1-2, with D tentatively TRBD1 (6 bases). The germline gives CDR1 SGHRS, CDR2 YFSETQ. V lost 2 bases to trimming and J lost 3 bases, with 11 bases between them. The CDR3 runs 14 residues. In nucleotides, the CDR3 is TGCGCCAGCAGCTTAGGGACATCGGACTATGGCTACACCTTC. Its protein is CASSLGTSDYGYTF.

The CDR3 region is CASSLGRAGLRYGYTF. For the CDR3, the DNA is TGTGCCAGCAGCTTAGGACGCGCGGGGCTTCGCTATGGCTACACCTTC. The chain joins TRBV7-2 to TRBJ1-2; tentatively, D is TRBD1 (5 bases). V was trimmed by 1 base and J by 4 bases, leaving 16 bases between them. The CDR3 extends over 16 amino acids. CDR1 is SGHTA and CDR2 is FQGNSA in the germline V gene.

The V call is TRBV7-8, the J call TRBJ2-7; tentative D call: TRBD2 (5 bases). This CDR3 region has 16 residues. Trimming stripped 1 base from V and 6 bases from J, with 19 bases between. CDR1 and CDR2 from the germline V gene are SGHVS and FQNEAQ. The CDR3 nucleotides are TGTGCCAGCAGCTTAGAATTCAGGACTGAAACCTGCGAGCAGTACTTC. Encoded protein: CASSLEFRTETCEQYF.

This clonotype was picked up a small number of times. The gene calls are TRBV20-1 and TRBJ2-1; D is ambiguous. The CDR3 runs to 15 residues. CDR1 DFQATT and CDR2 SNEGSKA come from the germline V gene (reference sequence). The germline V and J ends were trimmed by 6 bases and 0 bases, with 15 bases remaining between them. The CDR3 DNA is TGCAGTGCAAGGGTTCCGGACCGCTCCTACAATGAGCAGTTCTTC. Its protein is CSARVPDRSYNEQFF.

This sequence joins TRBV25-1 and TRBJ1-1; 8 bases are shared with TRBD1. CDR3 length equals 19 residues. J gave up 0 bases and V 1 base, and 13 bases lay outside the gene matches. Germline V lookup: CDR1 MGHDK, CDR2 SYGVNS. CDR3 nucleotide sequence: TGTGCCAGCAGTGAATCTTCGACAGGGGATTTATCCTTGAACACTGAAGCTTTCTTT. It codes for CASSESSTGDLSLNTEAFF.

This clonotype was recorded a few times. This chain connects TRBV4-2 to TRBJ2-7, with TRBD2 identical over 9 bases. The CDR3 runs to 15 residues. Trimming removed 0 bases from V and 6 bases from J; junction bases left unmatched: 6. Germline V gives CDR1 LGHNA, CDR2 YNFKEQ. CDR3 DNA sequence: TGTGCCAGCAGCCAAGAGGCGGGAGGGCTGAGCGAGCAGTACTTC. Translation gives CASSQEAGGLSEQYF.

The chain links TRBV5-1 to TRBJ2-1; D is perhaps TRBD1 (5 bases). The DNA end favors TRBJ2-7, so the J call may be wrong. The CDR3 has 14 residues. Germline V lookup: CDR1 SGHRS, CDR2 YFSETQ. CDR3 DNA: TGCGCCAGCAGCCAGGGTGTTATCGGATACGAGCAGTACTTC. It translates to CASSQGVIGYEQYF.